The clone carrying this T cell receptor (beta chain) showed up just a few times. The data stem from a study of blood T cell repertoires in COVID-19. Study details: Acute-phase and convalescent COVID-19 samples originated in the United States, Italy and Spain. PBMCs, B-cell-depleted T cells, or T cells were the source of the cDNA or gDNA that made up the material.

Assay: immunoSEQ multiplex PCR; the TCRdb copy retains only in-frame clones and omits some. This sample carries 220,000 or so clones, around 84% of them seen once, and the ten largest clones take approximately 6.8%. The length of the CDR3 is 11 residues. V dropped 4 bases and J dropped 6 bases, with 10 bases sitting between them. CDR1 and CDR2 (germline): SQVTM, ANQGSEA. Participants' reported clinical history set cohort assignment. Recovered status in Cohort 3 required two negative PCRs, clearance, or symptom resolution. The TCR originated in a woman aged 40 to 50 who had recovered from COVID-19. The gene calls are TRBV29-1 and TRBJ2-7, with D possibly TRBD2 on 6 matching bases. Material: PBMCs or T cells enriched from blood (not recorded which). The CDR3 sequence is CSVGTIPEQYF. The CDR3 coding sequence is TGCAGCGTTGGGACTATCCCCGAGCAGTACTTC.